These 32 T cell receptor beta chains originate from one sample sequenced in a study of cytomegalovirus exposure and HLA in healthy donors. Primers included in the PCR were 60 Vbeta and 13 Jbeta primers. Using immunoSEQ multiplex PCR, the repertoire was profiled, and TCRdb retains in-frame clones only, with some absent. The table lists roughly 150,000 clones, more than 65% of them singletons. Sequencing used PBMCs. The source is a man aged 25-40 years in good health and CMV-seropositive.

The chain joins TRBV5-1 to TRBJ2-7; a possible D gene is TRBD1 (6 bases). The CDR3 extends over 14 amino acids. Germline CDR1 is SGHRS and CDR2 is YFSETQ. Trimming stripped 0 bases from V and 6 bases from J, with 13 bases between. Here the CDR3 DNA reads TGCGCCAGCAGCTTGGGTAGGACAGACTGCGAGCAGTACTTC. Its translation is CASSLGRTDCEQYF.

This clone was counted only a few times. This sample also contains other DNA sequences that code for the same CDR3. This chain's CDR3 is CASSPDREDTQYF. In DNA form, the CDR3 reads TGTGCCAGCAGTCCTGACAGGGAGGATACGCAGTATTTT. V is TRBV7-9 and J is TRBJ2-3, with 7 bases identical to TRBD1. CDR3 size: 13 residues. The germline V gene encodes CDR1 SEHNR and CDR2 FQNEAQ (reference sequence). With 6 bases clipped from V and 6 bases from J, the junction kept 6 bases outside the gene matches.

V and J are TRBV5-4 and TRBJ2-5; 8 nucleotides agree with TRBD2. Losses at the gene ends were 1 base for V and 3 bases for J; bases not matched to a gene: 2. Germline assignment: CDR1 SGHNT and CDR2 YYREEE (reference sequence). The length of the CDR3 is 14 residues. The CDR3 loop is CASSLPGLEETQYF. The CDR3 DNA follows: TGTGCCAGCAGCTTGCCGGGACTAGAAGAGACCCAGTACTTC. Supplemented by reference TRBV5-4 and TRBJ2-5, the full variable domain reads ETGVTQSPTHLIKTRGQQVTLRCSSQSGHNTVSWYQQALGQGPQFIFQYYREEENGRGNFPPRFSGLQFPNYSSELNVNALELDDSALYLCASSLPGLEETQYFGPGTRLLVL.

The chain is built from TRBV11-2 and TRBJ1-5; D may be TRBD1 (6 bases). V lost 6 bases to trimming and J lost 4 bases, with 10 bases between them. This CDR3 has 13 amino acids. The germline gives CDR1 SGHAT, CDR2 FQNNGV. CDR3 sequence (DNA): TGTGCCAGCAGTAAACAGGGAAATCAGCCCCAGCATTTT. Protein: CASSKQGNQPQHF.

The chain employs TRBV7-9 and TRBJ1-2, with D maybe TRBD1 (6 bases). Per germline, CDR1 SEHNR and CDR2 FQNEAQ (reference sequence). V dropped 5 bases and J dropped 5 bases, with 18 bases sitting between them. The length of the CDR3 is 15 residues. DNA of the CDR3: TGTGCCAGCAGCCCCCGGGGGGCTAGAGTTTATGGCTACACCTTC. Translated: CASSPRGARVYGYTF.

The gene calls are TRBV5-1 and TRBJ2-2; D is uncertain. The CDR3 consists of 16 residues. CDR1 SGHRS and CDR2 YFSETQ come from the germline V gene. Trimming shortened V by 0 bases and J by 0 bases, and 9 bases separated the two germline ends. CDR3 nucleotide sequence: TGCGCCAGCAGCTTGGAAGTCACTTCGAACACCGGGGAGCTGTTTTTT. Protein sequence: CASSLEVTSNTGELFF.

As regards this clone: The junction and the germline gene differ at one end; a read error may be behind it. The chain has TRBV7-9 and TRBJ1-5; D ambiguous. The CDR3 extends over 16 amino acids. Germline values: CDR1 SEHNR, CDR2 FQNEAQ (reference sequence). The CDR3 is CSSSLGGSGVNQPQHF. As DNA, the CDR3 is TGTTCCAGCAGCTTAGGAGGAAGCGGGGTCAATCAGCCCCAGCATTTT.

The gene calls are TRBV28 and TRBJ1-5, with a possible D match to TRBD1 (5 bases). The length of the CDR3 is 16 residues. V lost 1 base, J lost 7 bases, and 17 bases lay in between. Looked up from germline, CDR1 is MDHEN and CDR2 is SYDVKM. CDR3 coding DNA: TGTGCCAGCAGTTTATCCCAATCGGGGGGAAGGCAGCCCCAGCATTTT. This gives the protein CASSLSQSGGRQPQHF.

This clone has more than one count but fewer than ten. Here the CDR3 DNA reads TGTGCCAGCAGCTTAGGGCCCGGGACAGTCTATGGCTACACCTTC. Its translation is CASSLGPGTVYGYTF. This chain joins TRBV7-2 and TRBJ1-2, with 7 bases that match TRBD1. CDR1 and CDR2 (germline): SGHTA, FQGNSA. Trimming at V came to 1 base and at J to 4 bases, leaving 6 bases not matched to a gene. The CDR3 is 15 residues long.

The DNA of the CDR3 is TGTGCCAGCAGCACCAGGGGAGTAGCCACTGAAGCTTTCTTT. Residues: CASSTRGVATEAFF. V gene TRBV7-9 combines with J gene TRBJ1-1, with D possibly matching TRBD1 (6 bases). The germline gives CDR1 SEHNR, CDR2 FQNEAQ (reference sequence). This CDR3 comprises 14 residues. Trimming pared 5 bases from V and 4 bases from J, leaving 14 bases between.

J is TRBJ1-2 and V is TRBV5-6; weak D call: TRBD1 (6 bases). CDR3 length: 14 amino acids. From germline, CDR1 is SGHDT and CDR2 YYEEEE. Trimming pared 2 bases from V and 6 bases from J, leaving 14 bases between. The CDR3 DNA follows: TGTGCCAGCAGCTTAATACAGGGAGTACATGGCTACACCTTC. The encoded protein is CASSLIQGVHGYTF.

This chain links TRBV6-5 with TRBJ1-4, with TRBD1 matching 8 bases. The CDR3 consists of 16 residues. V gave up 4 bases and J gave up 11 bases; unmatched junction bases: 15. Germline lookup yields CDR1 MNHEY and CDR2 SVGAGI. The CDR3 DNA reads TGTGCCAGCAGTTTAACCGGGACAGGTGCGTCTCGGAAACTGTTTTTT. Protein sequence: CASSLTGTGASRKLFF.

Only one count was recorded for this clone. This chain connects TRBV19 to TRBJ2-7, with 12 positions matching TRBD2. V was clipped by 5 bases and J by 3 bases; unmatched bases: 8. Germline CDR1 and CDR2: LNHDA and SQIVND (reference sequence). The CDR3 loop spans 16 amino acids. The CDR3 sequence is CASSSLAGGFYYEQYF. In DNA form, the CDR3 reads TGTGCCAGTAGTTCACTAGCGGGGGGCTTCTACTACGAGCAGTACTTC.

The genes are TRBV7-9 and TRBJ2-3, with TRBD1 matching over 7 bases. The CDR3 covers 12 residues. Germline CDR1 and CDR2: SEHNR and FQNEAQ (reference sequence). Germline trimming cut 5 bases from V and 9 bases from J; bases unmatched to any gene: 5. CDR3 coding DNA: TGTGCCAGCAGCCAAGACAGGGCGACGCAGTATTTT. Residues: CASSQDRATQYF.

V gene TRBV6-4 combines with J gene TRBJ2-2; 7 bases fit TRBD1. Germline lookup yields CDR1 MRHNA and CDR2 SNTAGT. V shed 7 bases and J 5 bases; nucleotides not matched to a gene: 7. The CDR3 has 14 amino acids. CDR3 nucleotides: TGTGCCAGCAACTCCGGGACAGATACCGGGGAGCTGTTTTTT. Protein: CASNSGTDTGELFF.

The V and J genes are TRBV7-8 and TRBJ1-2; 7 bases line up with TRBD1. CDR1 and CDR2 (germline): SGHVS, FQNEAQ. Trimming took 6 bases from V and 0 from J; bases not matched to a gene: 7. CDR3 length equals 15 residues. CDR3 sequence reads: CASRGTGVANYGYTF. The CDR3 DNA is TGTGCCAGCAGGGGAACAGGGGTAGCTAACTATGGCTACACCTTC.

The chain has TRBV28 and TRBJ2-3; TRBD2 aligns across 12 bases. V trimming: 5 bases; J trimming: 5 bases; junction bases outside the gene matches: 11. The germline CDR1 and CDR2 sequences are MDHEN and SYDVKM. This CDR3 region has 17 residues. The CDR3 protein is CASSRFRLAGEGDTQYF. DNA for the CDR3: TGTGCCAGCAGTCGCTTTAGACTAGCGGGGGAGGGAGATACGCAGTATTTT.

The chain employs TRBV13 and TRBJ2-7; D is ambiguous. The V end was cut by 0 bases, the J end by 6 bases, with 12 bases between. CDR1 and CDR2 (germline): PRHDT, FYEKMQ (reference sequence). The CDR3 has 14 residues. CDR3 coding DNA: TGTGCCAGCAGCTTAGGGCGGCTCCCGGGCGAGCAGTACTTC. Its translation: CASSLGRLPGEQYF. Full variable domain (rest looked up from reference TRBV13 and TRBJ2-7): AAGVIQSPRHLIKEKRETATLKCYPIPRHDTVYWYQQGPGQDPQFLISFYEKMQSDKGSIPDRFSAQQFSDYHSELNMSSLELGDSALYFCASSLGRLPGEQYFGPGTRLTVT.

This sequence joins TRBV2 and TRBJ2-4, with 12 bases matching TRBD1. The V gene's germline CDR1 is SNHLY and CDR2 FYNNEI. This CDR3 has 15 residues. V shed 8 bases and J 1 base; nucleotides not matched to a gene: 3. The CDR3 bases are TGTGCCAGCGGGGGACAGGGGGCCGCCAAAAACATTCAGTACTTC. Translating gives CASGGQGAAKNIQYF.

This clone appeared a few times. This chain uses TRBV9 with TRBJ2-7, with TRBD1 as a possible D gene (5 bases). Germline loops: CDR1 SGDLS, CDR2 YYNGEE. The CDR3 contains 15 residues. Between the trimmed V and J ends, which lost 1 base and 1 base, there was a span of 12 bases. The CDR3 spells CASSVWGVGSYEQYF. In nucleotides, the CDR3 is TGTGCCAGCAGCGTATGGGGCGTCGGATCCTACGAGCAGTACTTC.

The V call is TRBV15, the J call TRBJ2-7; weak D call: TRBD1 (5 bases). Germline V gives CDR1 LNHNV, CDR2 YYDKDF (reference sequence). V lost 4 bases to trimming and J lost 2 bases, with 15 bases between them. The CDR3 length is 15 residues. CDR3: CATSIHRQSPYEQYF. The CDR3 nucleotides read TGTGCCACCAGCATTCATCGACAGTCGCCCTACGAGCAGTACTTC.

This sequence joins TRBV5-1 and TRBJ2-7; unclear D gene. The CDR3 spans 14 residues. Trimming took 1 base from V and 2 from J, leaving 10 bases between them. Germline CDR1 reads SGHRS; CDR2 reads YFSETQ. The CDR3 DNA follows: TGCGCCAGCAGCTTGAACCGGGTTCCCTACGAGCAGTACTTC. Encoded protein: CASSLNRVPYEQYF. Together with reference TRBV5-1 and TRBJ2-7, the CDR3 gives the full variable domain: KAGVTQTPRYLIKTRGQQVTLSCSPISGHRSVSWYQQTPGQGLQFLFEYFSETQRNKGNFPGRFSGRQFSNSRSEMNVSTLELGDSALYLCASSLNRVPYEQYFGPGTRLTVT.

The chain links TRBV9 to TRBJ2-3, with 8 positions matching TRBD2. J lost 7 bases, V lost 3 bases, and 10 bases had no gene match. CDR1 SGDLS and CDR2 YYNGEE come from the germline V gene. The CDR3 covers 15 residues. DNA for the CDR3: TGTGCCAGCAGCGCCAGCGGGGGCCCCGGATATACGCAGTATTTT. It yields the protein CASSASGGPGYTQYF.

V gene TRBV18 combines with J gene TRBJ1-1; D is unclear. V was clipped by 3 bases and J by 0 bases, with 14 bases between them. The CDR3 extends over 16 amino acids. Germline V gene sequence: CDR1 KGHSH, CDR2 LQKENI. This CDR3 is CASSPGGLKMNTEAFF. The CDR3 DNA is TGTGCCAGCTCACCTGGAGGGCTCAAAATGAACACTGAAGCTTTCTTT.

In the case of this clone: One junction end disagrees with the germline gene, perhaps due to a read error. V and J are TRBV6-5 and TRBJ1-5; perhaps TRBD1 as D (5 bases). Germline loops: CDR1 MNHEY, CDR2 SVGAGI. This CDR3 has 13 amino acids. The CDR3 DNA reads TGTGCCAGCAGTTTGACAGCCAATCAGCCCCGGCATTTT. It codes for CASSLTANQPRHF.

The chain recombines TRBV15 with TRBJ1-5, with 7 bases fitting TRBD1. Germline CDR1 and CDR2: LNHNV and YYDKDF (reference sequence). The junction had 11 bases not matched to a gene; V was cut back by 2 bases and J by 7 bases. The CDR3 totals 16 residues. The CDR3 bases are TGTGCCACCAGCAGATATAACAGGGGCCCAGGGCAGCCCCAGCATTTT. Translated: CATSRYNRGPGQPQHF.

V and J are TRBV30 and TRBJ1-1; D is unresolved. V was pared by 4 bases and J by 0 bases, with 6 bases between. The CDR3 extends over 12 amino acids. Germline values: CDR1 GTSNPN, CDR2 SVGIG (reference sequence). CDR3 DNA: TGTGCCTGGAAATACATGAACACTGAAGCTTTCTTT. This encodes CAWKYMNTEAFF.

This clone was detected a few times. The CDR3 nucleotides are TGCGCCAGCAGCCAAGATTTACAGGTGCGAGGAAACATTCAGTACTTC. Residues: CASSQDLQVRGNIQYF. The chain couples TRBV4-3 to TRBJ2-4; weak D call: TRBD1 (5 bases). Per germline, CDR1 LGHNA and CDR2 YSLEER. The CDR3 contains 16 residues. Trimming cost V 0 bases and J 6 bases, with 15 bases left between them.

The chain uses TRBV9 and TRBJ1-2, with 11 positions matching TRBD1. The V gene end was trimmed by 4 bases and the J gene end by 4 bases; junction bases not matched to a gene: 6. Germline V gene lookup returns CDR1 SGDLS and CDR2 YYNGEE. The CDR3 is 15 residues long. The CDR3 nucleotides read TGTGCCAGCAGCCCCCGGACAGGGGGCGCCTATGGCTACACCTTC. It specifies CASSPRTGGAYGYTF.

The CDR3, as DNA: TGCGCCAGCAGCTTGCCGTTCGCGGAGGGGACCTACAATGAGCAGTTCTTC. Protein product: CASSLPFAEGTYNEQFF. The chain uses TRBV5-1 and TRBJ2-1; possible D gene TRBD2, 6 bases. This CDR3 is 17 amino acids long. In germline, CDR1 is SGHRS, CDR2 YFSETQ. Trimming removed 1 base at V and 2 bases at J, with 16 bases between.

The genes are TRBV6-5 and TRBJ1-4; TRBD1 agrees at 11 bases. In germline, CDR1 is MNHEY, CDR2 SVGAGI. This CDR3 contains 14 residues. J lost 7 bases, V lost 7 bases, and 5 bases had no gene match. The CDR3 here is CASKPDRGPEKLFF. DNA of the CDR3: TGTGCCAGCAAGCCGGACAGGGGGCCTGAAAAACTGTTTTTT.

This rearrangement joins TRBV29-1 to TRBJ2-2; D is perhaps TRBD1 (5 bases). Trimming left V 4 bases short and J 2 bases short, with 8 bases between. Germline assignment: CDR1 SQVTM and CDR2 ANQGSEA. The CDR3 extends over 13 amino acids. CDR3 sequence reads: CSVVGLNTGELFF. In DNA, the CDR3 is TGCAGCGTTGTGGGGCTTAACACCGGGGAGCTGTTTTTT.